A selection of T cell receptor beta chains follows, all from one sample in a study of Graves' ophthalmopathy and Graves' hyperthyroidism. In TCRdb, the multiplex PCR reads were re-called with MiXCR into one record per CDR3 protein. The sample lists about 620,000 distinct CDR3 sequences; about 20% were seen once. Source material: peripheral blood. Receptor source: a woman between 18 and 30 years old with stable Graves' hyperthyroidism. Some clones in this sample may be carry-over from other donors' samples. Each CDR3 is given with its conserved first and last residue. A D gene is named only where the DNA matches it firmly. Only part of the rows carry a size: once, few, many, or a class if the clone is expanded.

TRBV4-1	TRBJ1-1	TRBD1	few	TGCGCCAGCAGCCCTCTGGGAAGGGGGCGGACTGAAGCTTTCTTT	CASSPLGRGRTEAFF
TRBV5-1	TRBJ2-2	-	-	TGCGCCAGCAGCTTGGCCGTGGGACGGGTGTCCGGGGAGCTGTTTTTT	CASSLAVGRVSGELFF
TRBV11-1	TRBJ2-7	-	many	TGTGCCAGCAGCTTAGCGCGTTTATGGGGGAGAAGCTACGAGCAGTACTTC	CASSLARLWGRSYEQYF
TRBV7-2	TRBJ1-6	-	many	TGTGCCAGCGGCGAGGGAGAGGTCTCACCCCTCCACTTT	CASGEGEVSPLHF
TRBV4-1	TRBJ1-2	-	many	TGCGCCAGCAGCCAAGCCCTCGCAGGTACTAACTATGGCTACACCTTC	CASSQALAGTNYGYTF
TRBV6-1	TRBJ2-1	-	many	TGTGCCAGCAGTGAAAGGTGGACTACATCTGGGGATGAGCAGTTCTTC	CASSERWTTSGDEQFF
TRBV7-2	TRBJ2-5	-	many	TGTGCCAGCAGGCGAGGGAGGGGGCGCCAAGAGACCCAGTACTTC	CASRRGRGRQETQYF
TRBV18	TRBJ1-2	-	-	TGTGCCAGCTCAATACAGGGAAGCTACTATGGCTACACCTTC	CASSIQGSYYGYTF
TRBV9	TRBJ1-1	-	many	TGTGCCAGCAGCGTAGACGATACCTTATCGAACACTGAAGCTTTCTTT	CASSVDDTLSNTEAFF
TRBV30	TRBJ2-2	-	few	TGTGCCTCCCCAGTGGGGGGAGGCGCCGTTACCGGGGAGCTGTTTTTT	CASPVGGGAVTGELFF
TRBV20-1	TRBJ2-4	TRBD1	-	TGCAGTGCTAACACAGGGGTCGACATTCAGTACTTC	CSANTGVDIQYF
TRBV7-6	TRBJ1-2	-	-	TGTGCCAGCAGCTTAGCGCCAGGGAATTACTATGGCTACACCTTC	CASSLAPGNYYGYTF
TRBV2	TRBJ2-7	-	few	TGTGCCAGCAGCTCGAAACGGAGGTTTGGGGACGAGCAGTACTTC	CASSSKRRFGDEQYF
TRBV20-1	TRBJ1-5	-	many	TGCAGTGCTAGCCCAGGGTCAGTACAGCCCCAGCATTTT	CSASPGSVQPQHF
TRBV18	TRBJ1-1	-	few	TGTGCCAGCTCACCATCGATAGGGAGTGAAGCTTTCTTT	CASSPSIGSEAFF
TRBV29-1	TRBJ2-5	TRBD2	-	TGCAGCGTTCCTGCAGGGAGGGCGACCCAGTACTTC	CSVPAGRATQYF
TRBV6-2/TRBV6-3	TRBJ2-7	-	many	TGTGCCAGCACTCCCGGCAGCCCGGGACTCGAGCAGTACTTC	CASTPGSPGLEQYF
TRBV7-6	TRBJ1-5	-	many	TGTGCCAGCAGCTTAGCCCCGGGAAGAAATCAGCCCCAGCATTTT	CASSLAPGRNQPQHF
TRBV4-1	TRBJ1-2	-	-	TGCGCCAGCAGCCAAAAGAGTCCGTCCTCCTATGGCTACACCTTC	CASSQKSPSSYGYTF
TRBV9	TRBJ1-5	-	-	TGTGCCAGCAGCGTGGGGGACGGGGATCATCCCCAGCATTTT	CASSVGDGDHPQHF
TRBV7-8	TRBJ1-1	-	-	TGTGCCAGCAGTAGGTCTCGGGGTGGATTGAACACTGAAGCTTTCTTT	CASSRSRGGLNTEAFF
TRBV30	TRBJ1-5	-	many	TGTGCCTGGGGAAAGGATCAGCCCCAGCATTTT	CAWGKDQPQHF
TRBV2	TRBJ2-7	TRBD2	-	TGTGCCAGCAGTGGACGTCGACTAGCTAGCGCCTACGAGCAGTACTTC	CASSGRRLASAYEQYF
TRBV14	TRBJ2-6	TRBD2	few	TGTGCCAGCAGCCGACTAGCGGGGCCCTCTGGGGCCAACGTCCTGACTTTC	CASSRLAGPSGANVLTF
TRBV20-1	TRBJ2-5	TRBD2	many	TGCAGTGCTAGCAGTTTCGCCGGGACTAGCGGGACAGGGACCCAGTACTTC	CSASSFAGTSGTGTQYF
TRBV3-1	TRBJ2-5	-	many	TGTGCCAGCAGCCAAGATTGGGAGACCCAGTACTTC	CASSQDWETQYF
TRBV30	TRBJ1-1	TRBD1	many	TGTGCCTGGAGTAGAGGACAGGGGAACACTGAAGCTTTCTTT	CAWSRGQGNTEAFF
TRBV19	TRBJ1-1	-	many	TGTGCCAGTAGTACCCCGAGGGCCTCGAACACTGAAGCTTTCTTT	CASSTPRASNTEAFF
TRBV12-3/TRBV12-4	TRBJ2-1	TRBD2	-	TGTGCCAGCAGCCGGCCGACTAGCGGGGGATCCTACAAGGAGCATTTCTTC	CASSRPTSGGSYKEHFF
TRBV11-2	TRBJ1-2	-	few	TGTGCCAGCAGCTTAGGGCCCACTACAGGCTACACCTTC	CASSLGPTTGYTF
TRBV30	TRBJ1-2	TRBD1	many	TGTGCCTGGAGCCGGGACAGGGCCCTCTACACCTTC	CAWSRDRALYTF
TRBV6-1	TRBJ1-5	-	-	TGTGCCAGCAGTATAGCAAGGATAAGCAATCAGCCCCAGCATTTT	CASSIARISNQPQHF
TRBV7-9	TRBJ1-5	TRBD1	few	TGTGCCAGCAGCCCACACGGACAGGGTGGGCAGCCCCAGCATTTT	CASSPHGQGGQPQHF
TRBV9	TRBJ1-1	-	many	TGTGCCAGCAGCGTAGGCGCGGCAGGGGAAGGGAACACTGAAGCTTTCTTT	CASSVGAAGEGNTEAFF
TRBV28	TRBJ2-7	TRBD2	few	TGTGCCAGCAGTCCCGGGGTAGCGGGGCCCTACGAGCAGTACTTC	CASSPGVAGPYEQYF
TRBV20-1	TRBJ2-7	TRBD1	many	TGCAGTGCTAGCGGGACAGGGGAGGAAGCCTACGAGCAGTACTTC	CSASGTGEEAYEQYF
TRBV6-4	TRBJ1-1	TRBD1	few	TGTGCCAGCAGTGATTCCCTCCAGGGGGCACTGAACACTGAAGCTTTCTTT	CASSDSLQGALNTEAFF
TRBV5-5	TRBJ1-5	TRBD1	-	TGTGCCAGCAGCCCGGACAGGGGCGCGGGGCAGCCCCAGCATTTT	CASSPDRGAGQPQHF
TRBV30	TRBJ1-1	TRBD1	many	TGTGCCTGGGAGAGGGGGCCGAACACTGAAGCTTTCTTT	CAWERGPNTEAFF
TRBV3-1	TRBJ2-7	-	few	TGTGCCAGCAGCCAAGTGCCCACAGTCGAGCAGTACTTC	CASSQVPTVEQYF
TRBV6-2/TRBV6-3	TRBJ2-2	TRBD2	many	TGTGCCAGCAGTTACGTAGTAGCGGGGGGCCAACTGAACACCGGGGAGCTGTTTTTT	CASSYVVAGGQLNTGELFF
TRBV28	TRBJ1-2	-	-	TGTGCCAGCAGTCCGGGACTGTTTAACTATGGCTACACCTTC	CASSPGLFNYGYTF
TRBV24-1	TRBJ1-5	-	-	TGTGCCACCAGTGACCGGTATAGCAATCAGCCCCAGCATTTT	CATSDRYSNQPQHF
TRBV15	TRBJ2-7	TRBD2	many	TGTGCCACCAGTGGTCTAGCGGGAGCTTATGTCTACGAGCAGTACTTC	CATSGLAGAYVYEQYF
TRBV15	TRBJ2-7	TRBD1	-	TGTGCCACCAGCAGAGTACTAGGACAGGGCCACTACGAGCAGTACTTC	CATSRVLGQGHYEQYF
TRBV5-1	TRBJ2-7	TRBD1	-	TGCGCCAGCAGCTCAACTAGACAGGGGTGGGACGAGCAGTGCTTC	CASSSTRQGWDEQCF
TRBV6-2/TRBV6-3	TRBJ2-2	TRBD2	few	TGTGCCAGCAGTGCCTCGCGTAGCGGGATGGGTACCGGGGAGCTGTTTTTT	CASSASRSGMGTGELFF
TRBV19	TRBJ2-7	-	many	TGTGCCAGTAGTGTTGACTCGAGCTCCTACGAGCAGTACTTC	CASSVDSSSYEQYF
TRBV6-5	TRBJ2-5	-	many	TGTGCCAGCACAGGGGACAACCAAGAGACCCAGTACTTC	CASTGDNQETQYF
TRBV10-3	TRBJ2-5	-	many	TGTGCCATCAGTGAAGTGGCCGGCGCCGTGAGTGAGACCCAGTACTTC	CAISEVAGAVSETQYF
TRBV15	TRBJ1-5	-	-	TGTGCCACCAGCAGAGGAGAGGGAGGGAATCAGCCCCAGCATTTT	CATSRGEGGNQPQHF